A selection of T cell receptor beta chains follows, all from one sample in a study of cytomegalovirus exposure and HLA in healthy donors. The repertoire was sequenced with immunoSEQ multiplex PCR; TCRdb's copy has only in-frame clones and lacks some. The data show some 150,000 clones, with roughly three quarters seen just once and about 8.3% held by the top ten. The sample taken for sequencing was PBMCs. These receptor sequences come from a man aged 30 to 45 in good health and CMV-seropositive. Each CDR3 is given with its conserved first and last residue. The D gene is left open where the match is weak. The size field is filled for only some rows; it gives once, few, many or a size class.

V gene	D gene	J gene	clone size	CDR3 DNA	CDR3 protein
TRBV18	NA	TRBJ1-2	NA	TGTGCCAGCTCACCAAGTGATATCGGGGGAGGCTACACCTTC	CASSPSDIGGGYTF
TRBV13	NA	TRBJ2-5	NA	TGTGCCAGCAGCCTCAGACCGGAGGAGACCCAGTACTTC	CASSLRPEETQYF
TRBV5-1	TRBD1	TRBJ2-2	NA	TGCGCCAGCAGCGCCGACAGGGCGAACACCGGGGAGCTGTTTTTT	CASSADRANTGELFF
TRBV19	NA	TRBJ2-7	NA	TGTGCCAGCTGGGGCGGGGGCCACTACGAGCAGTACTTC	CASWGGGHYEQYF
TRBV6-5	NA	TRBJ2-7	NA	TGTGCCAGCAGTTACCGGGTCTCCTACGAGCAGTACTTC	CASSYRVSYEQYF
TRBV27	NA	TRBJ1-2	NA	TGTGCCAGCAGTTTTGGAGGGGCACGTGGCTACACCTTC	CASSFGGARGYTF
TRBV7-3	TRBD1	TRBJ2-5	once	TGTGCCAGCAGCCCGCGACAGGGGCGGGAGACCCAGTACTTC	CASSPRQGRETQYF
TRBV7-8	NA	TRBJ2-7	NA	TGTGCCAGCAGCTTATCGGAGGGAAACTACGAGCAGTACTTC	CASSLSEGNYEQYF
TRBV29-1	TRBD2	TRBJ2-5	NA	TGCAGCGTTGCGACTAGCGGGAGCCCTGAGACCCAGTACTTC	CSVATSGSPETQYF
TRBV11-3	NA	TRBJ2-3	NA	TGTGCCAGCAGCTTAGGCCCACAGTGGGATACGCAGTATTTT	CASSLGPQWDTQYF
TRBV9	TRBD2	TRBJ2-3	NA	TGTGCCAGCTCCAAAGGGGGCGGGAGGGGCGATACGCAGTATTTT	CASSKGGGRGDTQYF
TRBV7-2	NA	TRBJ1-1	NA	TGTGCCAGCAGCTTAGCTCAGGGAAACACTGAAGCTTTCTTT	CASSLAQGNTEAFF
TRBV2	NA	TRBJ2-1	NA	TGTGCCAGCAGTGAATCCTCGGTCTCCTACAATGAGCAGTTCTTC	CASSESSVSYNEQFF
TRBV11-2	NA	TRBJ1-1	few	TGTGCCAGCAGCTTAGGTTCAGGACAGAACACTGAAGCTTTCTTT	CASSLGSGQNTEAFF
TRBV19	NA	TRBJ1-1	NA	TGTGCCAGTAGTATTGATAGAGAGGAAGCTTTCTTT	CASSIDREEAFF
TRBV4-2	NA	TRBJ2-7	NA	TGTGCCAGCAGCCCGGACTGGAGTTCCTACGAGCAGTACTTC	CASSPDWSSYEQYF
TRBV7-2	TRBD1	TRBJ2-5	few	TGTGCCAGCAGCTGGACAGGGGAAGAGACCCAGTACTTC	CASSWTGEETQYF
TRBV7-3	TRBD1	TRBJ2-1	NA	TGTGCCAGCAGCTTAGCGACAGGGGATTACAATGAGCAGTTCTTC	CASSLATGDYNEQFF
TRBV29-1	TRBD2	TRBJ2-5	NA	TGCAGCTTCTCCGGACTAGCGGGGAAGAGAGAGACCCAGTACTTC	CSFSGLAGKRETQYF
TRBV5-1	TRBD2	TRBJ2-5	once	TGCGCCAGCAGCCGGACTAGCGGGCTCCAAGAGACCCAGTACTTC	CASSRTSGLQETQYF
TRBV5-1	NA	TRBJ1-2	NA	TGCGCCAGCAGCTGGGAGGGGACCGGGGATGGCTACACCTTC	CASSWEGTGDGYTF
TRBV6-5	NA	TRBJ2-6	NA	TGTGCCAGCAGTTCCCGGTACTCTGGGGCCAACGTCCTGACTTTC	CASSSRYSGANVLTF
TRBV7-9	TRBD2	TRBJ2-5	NA	TGTGCCAGCAGCTTAGCGGCTAGCGGGGGGCGAGAGACCCAGTACTTC	CASSLAASGGRETQYF
TRBV7-2	NA	TRBJ2-2	NA	TGTGCCAGCAGCTTAGACTTTACCGGGGAGCTGTTTTTT	CASSLDFTGELFF
TRBV19	NA	TRBJ1-5	NA	TGTGCCAGTAGTATAGGGCAGGGGCAGCCCCAGCATTTT	CASSIGQGQPQHF
TRBV7-2	TRBD2	TRBJ2-7	NA	TGTGCCAGCAGCTTAGTTGGAGGTAGCGGGGGACCCCTCAACGAGCAGTACTTC	CASSLVGGSGGPLNEQYF
TRBV6-1	TRBD1	TRBJ1-4	NA	TGTGCCAGTGAAGGGACAGATAATGAAAAACTGTTTTTT	CASEGTDNEKLFF
TRBV6-5	NA	TRBJ2-7	NA	TGTGCCAGCAGTTACAGCGCAAGCCACCTCTCCTACGAGCAGTACTTC	CASSYSASHLSYEQYF
TRBV4-3	NA	TRBJ1-1	once	TGCGCCAGCAGCCTTGGGCCGAACACTGAAGCTTTCTTT	CASSLGPNTEAFF
TRBV6-6	NA	TRBJ2-5	NA	TGTGCCAGTTTACCACAGGGTACATCCGTGGGCCAGTACTTC	CASLPQGTSVGQYF
TRBV5-1	TRBD1	TRBJ2-7	NA	TGCGCCAGCGGAACCGGGACAGGGGTCGCGCACGAGCAGTACTTC	CASGTGTGVAHEQYF
TRBV2	TRBD1	TRBJ2-3	NA	TGTGCCAGCAACGAGAGGGACAGGCGAACAGATACGCAGTATTTT	CASNERDRRTDTQYF
TRBV18	NA	TRBJ1-3	NA	TGTGCCAGCTCACTTTCCAGGCAGTTCTCTGGAAACACCATATATTTT	CASSLSRQFSGNTIYF
TRBV7-3	NA	TRBJ2-2	NA	TGTGCCAGCAGCGTACAGATCACCGGGGAGCTGTTTTTT	CASSVQITGELFF
TRBV19	TRBD2	TRBJ2-7	NA	TGTGCCAGTAGTCCCTCAGGCGGGAGCTCCTACGAGCAGTACTTC	CASSPSGGSSYEQYF
TRBV7-2	NA	TRBJ2-3	NA	TGTGCCAGCAGCTTGCAGGGCAGCACAGATACGCAGTATTTT	CASSLQGSTDTQYF
TRBV2	TRBD1	TRBJ2-1	NA	TGTGCCAGAGGACAGGGACTCTACAATGAGCAGTTCTTC	CARGQGLYNEQFF
TRBV5-1	NA	TRBJ1-1	NA	TGCGCCAGCAGCTTGGGAAGGGGAGGGAACACTGAAGCTTTCTTT	CASSLGRGGNTEAFF
TRBV18	NA	TRBJ1-1	NA	TGTGCCAGCTCACCCTGGGCCACTGAAGCTTTCTTT	CASSPWATEAFF
TRBV5-4	NA	TRBJ2-5	NA	TGTGCCAGCAGCTTGGAGGCGGGAGAGACCCAGTACTTC	CASSLEAGETQYF
TRBV11-2	TRBD1	TRBJ1-2	NA	TGTGCCAGCAACGTAGGGGGCTTTTATGGCTACACCTTC	CASNVGGFYGYTF
TRBV5-8	TRBD1	TRBJ2-7	few	TGTGCCAGCAGCCTGGACGGGACAGGGGTGGGGGAGCAGTACTTC	CASSLDGTGVGEQYF
TRBV2	TRBD2	TRBJ2-1	NA	TGTGCCAGCAGAACCGGGACTAGCGGCTACAATGAGCAGTTCTTC	CASRTGTSGYNEQFF
TRBV4-2	TRBD2	TRBJ2-7	NA	TGTGCCAGCGCCCGGGGGGGGGAGGGTTACGAGCAGTACTTC	CASARGGEGYEQYF
TRBV5-1	NA	TRBJ1-2	NA	TGCGCCAGCGGCGTGGGGACAAACTATGGCTACACCTTC	CASGVGTNYGYTF
TRBV11-2	TRBD2	TRBJ2-5	NA	TGTGCCAGCAGCTTGGCTAGCGGGGAACATACCCAGTACTTC	CASSLASGEHTQYF
TRBV9	NA	TRBJ1-5	NA	TGTGCCAGCAGCCCAGAGGGAACAGGGACTCAGCCCCAGCATTTT	CASSPEGTGTQPQHF
TRBV20-1	NA	TRBJ1-4	NA	TGCAGTGTTGGCATCGATGAAAAACTGTTTTTT	CSVGIDEKLFF
TRBV5-1	TRBD2	TRBJ2-5	NA	TGCGCCAGCAGCTTGGGCGGGGGGGAGACCCAGTACTTC	CASSLGGGETQYF
TRBV5-1	NA	TRBJ1-1	NA	TGCGCCAGCAGCTTGGCCGATGAAACAGTGTTGAACACTGAAGCTTTCTTT	CASSLADETVLNTEAFF